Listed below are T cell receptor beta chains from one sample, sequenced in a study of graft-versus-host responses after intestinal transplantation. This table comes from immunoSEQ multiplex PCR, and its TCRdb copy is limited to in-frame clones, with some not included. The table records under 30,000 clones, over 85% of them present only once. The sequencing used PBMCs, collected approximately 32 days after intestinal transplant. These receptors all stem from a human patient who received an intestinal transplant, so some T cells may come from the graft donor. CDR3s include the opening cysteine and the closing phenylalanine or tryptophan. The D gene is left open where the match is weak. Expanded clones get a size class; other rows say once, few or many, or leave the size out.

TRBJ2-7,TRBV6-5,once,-,TGTGCCAGCAGTTACGGGCCGAGCTACGAGCAGTACTTC,CASSYGPSYEQYF
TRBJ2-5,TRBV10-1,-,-,TGCGCCAGCAGTGCATCACAAGAGACCCAGTACTTC,CASSASQETQYF
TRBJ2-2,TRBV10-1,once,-,TGCGCCAGCAGTGAGTTGGGGCGTGCGGAGCTGTTTTTT,CASSELGRAELFF
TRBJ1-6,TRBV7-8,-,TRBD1,TGTGCCAGCAGCTTGGGACAGAGCTATAATTCACCCCTCCACTTT,CASSLGQSYNSPLHF
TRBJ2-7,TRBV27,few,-,TGTGCCAGCAGCCGAACAGGGCCTGAGTACGAGCAGTACTTC,CASSRTGPEYEQYF
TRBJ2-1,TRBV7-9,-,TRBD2,TGTGCCAGCAGTCTCAGCGGGGGCCACTACAATGAGCAGTTCTTC,CASSLSGGHYNEQFF
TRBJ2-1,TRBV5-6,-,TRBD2,TGTGCCAGCAGCCGTCTAGCGGTTTTCTCCTACAATGAGCAGTTCTTC,CASSRLAVFSYNEQFF
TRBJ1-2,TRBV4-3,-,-,TGCGCCAGCAGCCAAGGGGCGGACACGGCTAACTATGGCTACACCTTC,CASSQGADTANYGYTF
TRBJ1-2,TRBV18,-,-,TGTGCCAGCTCATCAAACGAGGGGCCGGGCTACACCTTC,CASSSNEGPGYTF
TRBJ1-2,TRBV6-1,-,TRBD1,TGTGCCAGCAGTGAAAGAGGGACAGCGGCTGGGGGCTACACCTTC,CASSERGTAAGGYTF
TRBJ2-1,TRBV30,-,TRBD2,TGTGCCTGGGGTAGCGGGAGCTCCTACAATGAGCAGTTCTTC,CAWGSGSSYNEQFF
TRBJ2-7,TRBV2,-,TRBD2,TGTGCCAGCAGTGAGCCCTCTAGCGGGCTAGGGTTCGAGCAGTACTTC,CASSEPSSGLGFEQYF
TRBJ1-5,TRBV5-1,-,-,TGCGCCAGCAGCTTGCGGGGGCACCCCAATCAGCCCCAGCATTTT,CASSLRGHPNQPQHF
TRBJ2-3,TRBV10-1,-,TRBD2,TGCGCCAGCAGTGAGCAGCGGCTAGCGGGAGCAGATACGCAGTATTTT,CASSEQRLAGADTQYF
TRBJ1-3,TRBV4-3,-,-,TGCGCCAGCAGCCAAGATTTCCCAGGGGAAGGGTTGGGAAACACCATATATTTT,CASSQDFPGEGLGNTIYF
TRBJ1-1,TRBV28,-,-,TGTGCCAGCATGTTCATGAACACTGAAGCTTTCTTT,CASMFMNTEAFF
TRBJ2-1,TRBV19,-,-,TGTGCCAGTAGTATAGTGCACAGTGACTCCTACAATGAGCAGTTCTTC,CASSIVHSDSYNEQFF
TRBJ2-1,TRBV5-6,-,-,TGTGCCAGCAGCCTACACAGGATTCGAGGTGAGCAGTTCTTC,CASSLHRIRGEQFF
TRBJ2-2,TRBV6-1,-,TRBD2,TGTGCCAGCAGTGCTCTAGCGGGAGGTGGGGAGCTGTTTTTT,CASSALAGGGELFF
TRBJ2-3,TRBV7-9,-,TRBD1,TGTGCCAGCAGCCAAGGGGACAGGGGGGTCGGCACAGATACGCAGTATTTT,CASSQGDRGVGTDTQYF
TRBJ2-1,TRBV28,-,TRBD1,TGTGCCAGCGGTTCCAAGTCTAACAGGGGGCGCATCCTGAATGAGCAGTTCTTC,CASGSKSNRGRILNEQFF
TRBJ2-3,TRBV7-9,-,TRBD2,TGTGCCAGCAGCTCGGGACTAGCTAGCACAGATACGCAGTATTTT,CASSSGLASTDTQYF
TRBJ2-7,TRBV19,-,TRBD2,TGTGCCAGTAGTATGGGTCGGACTAGCGGGAGCTACGAGCAGTACTTC,CASSMGRTSGSYEQYF
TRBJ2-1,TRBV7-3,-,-,TGTGCCAGCAGCTTAGCGGTAGGCTCCTACAATGAGCAGTTCTTC,CASSLAVGSYNEQFF
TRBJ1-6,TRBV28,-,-,TGTGCCACCTCCTGGGGGACCTCCTATAATTCACCCCTCCACTTT,CATSWGTSYNSPLHF
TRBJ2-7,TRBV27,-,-,TGTGCCAGCAGTTTAGCGATGGGGGCGGCCCCCTACGAGCAGTACTTC,CASSLAMGAAPYEQYF
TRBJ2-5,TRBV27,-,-,TGTGCCAGCAGTCCCTCGATTGGCCAGGCGGAGACCCAGTACTTC,CASSPSIGQAETQYF
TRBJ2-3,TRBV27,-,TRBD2,TGTGCCAGCAGTCCCGGGACTAGCGGGAGCACAGATACGCAGTATTTT,CASSPGTSGSTDTQYF
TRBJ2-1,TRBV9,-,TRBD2,TGTGCCAGCAGCGTAGACGCGGGGGGTCACCCAAATGAGCAGTTCTTC,CASSVDAGGHPNEQFF
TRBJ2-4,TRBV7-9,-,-,TGTGCCGGCAGCCCAGGGGTCTTATCCTTC,CAGSPGVLSF
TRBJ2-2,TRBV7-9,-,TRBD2,TGTGCCAGCAGCCTTCGGACTAGCGGGACCGGCGGGGAGCTGTTTTTT,CASSLRTSGTGGELFF
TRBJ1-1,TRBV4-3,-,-,TGCGCCAGCAGCCAAGGGTCGGGCACTGAAGCTTTCTTT,CASSQGSGTEAFF
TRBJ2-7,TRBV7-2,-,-,TGTGCCAGCAGCCGACCCGGGACTTCCCTGCAGTACTTC,CASSRPGTSLQYF
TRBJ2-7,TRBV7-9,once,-,TGTGCCAGCAGCTCCCCGGAGGTAGCGGCGGTCTACGAGCAGTACTTC,CASSSPEVAAVYEQYF
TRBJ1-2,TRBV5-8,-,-,TGTGCCAGCGGGTGGGCGCCGACTAACTATGGCTACACCTTC,CASGWAPTNYGYTF
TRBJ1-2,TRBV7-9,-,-,TGTGCCAGCAGCTTAATTAGACACTCAAACTATGGCTACACCTTC,CASSLIRHSNYGYTF
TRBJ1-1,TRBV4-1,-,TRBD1,TGCGCCACCTCGGGACAGACGAACACTGAAGCTTTCTTT,CATSGQTNTEAFF
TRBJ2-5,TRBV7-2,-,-,TGTGCCAGCAGCTTAGTAAGGGTCGGGGAGACCCAGTACTTC,CASSLVRVGETQYF
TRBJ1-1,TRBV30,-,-,TGTGCCTGGAGTCGGGGGGCGGATGAAGCTTTCTTT,CAWSRGADEAFF
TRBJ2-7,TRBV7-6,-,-,TGTGCCAGCAGCTTAGAACCCGCCACCGAGCAGTACTTC,CASSLEPATEQYF
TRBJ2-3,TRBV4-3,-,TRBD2,TGCGCCAGCAGCCCGGGGAGCGGGGTGAGCACAGATACGCAGTATTTT,CASSPGSGVSTDTQYF
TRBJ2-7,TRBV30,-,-,TGTGCCTGGAGTGTTGGGACATCCGACGAGCAGTACTTC,CAWSVGTSDEQYF
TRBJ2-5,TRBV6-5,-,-,TGTGCCAGCAGTTACAGGTCCCAAGAGACCCAGTACTTC,CASSYRSQETQYF
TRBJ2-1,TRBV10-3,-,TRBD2,TGTGCCATCAGTCCCAGCGGGACTTATTACAATGAGCAGTTCTTC,CAISPSGTYYNEQFF
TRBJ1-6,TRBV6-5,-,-,TGTGCCAGCAGTTTACAGGGTTCACCCCTCCACTTT,CASSLQGSPLHF
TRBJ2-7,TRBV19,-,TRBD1,TGTGCCAGTAGTATTAGGACAGGGAGACCTCTCTACGAGCAGTACTTC,CASSIRTGRPLYEQYF
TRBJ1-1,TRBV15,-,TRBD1,TGTGCCACCAGCAGAGGGACAGGGATTTCAACTGAAGCTTTCTTT,CATSRGTGISTEAFF